This T cell receptor (beta chain) was captured in a study of blood T cells in healthy people across ages. Study-wide background: For every two T cells, template switching captured about one barcoded beta molecule. General study findings and limits: One million T cells yielded diversity estimates that were considered underestimates.

Trimming took off 10 bases at V and 8 bases at J, with 17 bases between the two ends. Per the germline V gene, CDR1 is ENHRY and CDR2 is SYGVKD. CDR3 length: 12 residues. Healthy Russian Caucasian donors spanned ages about 6 to 100 years. Each sample yielded at least 6 micrograms of PBMC total RNA. About this clonotype itself: What it binds is unknown.

A J-beta primer mix and a sample-barcoded 5' primer were used in a second PCR of roughly 7 to 12 cycles. TCRdb called the 5' RACE reads again in MiXCR, with one record for every CDR3 protein. The sample shows approximately 690,000 distinct CDR3 sequences, roughly 50% of them seen only once. This TCR was recovered from a man aged 60-69 years in good health. Material: blood. The chain carries TRBV10-3 and TRBJ1-2; maybe TRBD1 (6 bases). The CDR3 region is CATAGTTGGYTF. CDR3 in DNA: TGTGCCACTGCCGGGACAACGGGAGGCTACACCTTC.